The 6 T cell receptor beta chains below all came from one sample that was sequenced in a study of blood T cell repertoires in COVID-19. Measured with immunoSEQ multiplex PCR; TCRdb has only the in-frame clones, and not every one. In the table there are tens of thousands of clones, just over 70% of which are singletons. The sequenced sample was PBMCs or T cells enriched from blood (not recorded which). These receptor sequences come from a woman aged 60 to 75 who had been exposed to COVID-19.

The genes are TRBV19 and TRBJ1-2, with D possibly being TRBD1 (5 bases). Germline V gene lookup returns CDR1 LNHDA and CDR2 SQIVND (reference sequence). CDR3 size: 16 residues. The V end was cut by 4 bases, the J end by 6 bases, with 21 bases between. DNA for the CDR3: TGTGCCAGTAGTAGAGATGTGAAAAGCGACAGTAATGGCTACACCTTC. Amino acid sequence: CASSRDVKSDSNGYTF.

This clone has just a few counts. The rearrangement links TRBV6-5 to TRBJ1-5, with D possibly matching TRBD1 (6 bases). The V end was cut by 5 bases, the J end by 4 bases, with 12 bases between. Germline CDR1 reads MNHEY; CDR2 reads SVGAGI. This CDR3 has 14 residues. The CDR3 sequence is CASSPAQGNQPQHF. In DNA form, the CDR3 reads TGTGCCAGCAGTCCCGCCCAGGGGAATCAGCCCCAGCATTTT.

The chain is built from TRBV6-5 and TRBJ2-7; 7 nucleotides align to TRBD1. The trim removed 6 bases at V and 7 bases at J, leaving 12 bases unmatched. This CDR3 has 14 amino acids. The germline V gene has CDR1 MNHEY and CDR2 SVGAGI. CDR3 sequence: CASRTGLGAPEQYF. CDR3 coding DNA: TGTGCCAGCAGGACAGGGTTAGGGGCCCCAGAGCAGTACTTC.

This chain links TRBV30 with TRBJ1-2, with 7 bases that match TRBD1. Germline-derived CDR1 and CDR2 are GTSNPN and SVGIG (reference sequence). V gave up 0 bases and J gave up 6 bases; unmatched junction bases: 7. The CDR3 totals 14 residues. CDR3 bases: TGTGCCTGGAGTGTAAGAGGGGGCGCGAATGGCTACACCTTC. Translated, it gives CAWSVRGGANGYTF.

This clone has just a few counts. V gene TRBV7-8 combines with J gene TRBJ1-6; D is undetermined. The CDR3 extends over 14 amino acids. The germline CDR1 and CDR2 sequences are SGHVS and FQNEAQ. V was clipped by 2 bases and J by 9 bases, with 11 bases between them. The CDR3 protein is CASSLSGVGSPLHF. CDR3 DNA: TGTGCCAGCAGCTTAAGTGGAGTCGGTTCACCCCTCCACTTT.

CDR3 sequence (DNA): TGCGCCAGCAGCTCAGGGACAATTCAAGAGACCCAGTACTTC. Translation: CASSSGTIQETQYF. This chain uses TRBV5-1 with TRBJ2-5; D might be TRBD1 (6 bases). CDR3 size: 14 residues. The germline CDR1 and CDR2 sequences are SGHRS and YFSETQ. V lost 3 bases, J lost 2 bases, and 11 bases lay in between.